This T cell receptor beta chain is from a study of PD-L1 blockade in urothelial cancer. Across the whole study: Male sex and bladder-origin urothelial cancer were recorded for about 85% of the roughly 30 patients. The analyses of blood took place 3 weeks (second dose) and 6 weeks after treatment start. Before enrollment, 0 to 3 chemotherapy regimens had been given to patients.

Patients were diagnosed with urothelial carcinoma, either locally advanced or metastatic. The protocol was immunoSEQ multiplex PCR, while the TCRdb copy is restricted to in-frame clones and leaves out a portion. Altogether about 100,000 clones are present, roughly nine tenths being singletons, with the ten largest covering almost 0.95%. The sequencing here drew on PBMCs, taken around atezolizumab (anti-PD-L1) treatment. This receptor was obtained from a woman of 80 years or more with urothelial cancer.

CDR3 nucleotides: TGTGCCAGCAGCTTAAGCGGGGGCCAAGAGACCCAGTACTTC. Residues: CASSLSGGQETQYF. The V call is TRBV7-3, the J call TRBJ2-5, with 7 bases fitting TRBD2. Germline CDR1 is SGHTA and CDR2 is FQGTGA. This CDR3 contains 14 residues. Trimming at V came to 1 base and at J to 1 base, leaving 0 bases not matched to a gene.